The source of this T cell receptor beta chain is a study of control samples from healthy donors and cancer patients. Germline CDR1 and CDR2: LNHDA and SQIVND (reference sequence). CDR3 length: 13 residues. V lost 6 bases to trimming and J lost 1 base; unmatched junction nucleotides: 2. Assay: immunoSEQ multiplex PCR; the TCRdb copy retains only in-frame clones and omits some. In the table there are 150,000 to 200,000 clones, approximately 90% of which are singletons. This TCR derives from a woman younger than 45 in good health. This chain connects TRBV19 to TRBJ1-1, with 7 bases identical to TRBD1. Material: blood. CDR3: CASSGTANTEAFF. The DNA for the CDR3 is TGTGCCAGTAGCGGGACAGCGAACACTGAAGCTTTCTTT.